This TCR beta chain was recorded in a study of T cells in Graves' hyperthyroidism and ophthalmopathy. V was shortened by 1 base and J by 9 bases, with 19 bases between the two germline ends. CDR3 length equals 16 residues. Per germline, CDR1 SGHTA and CDR2 FQGNSA. Those with hyperthyroidism were 18 to 65 years old, newly diagnosed, and ill for under 2 months. Amplified regions were TCR beta CDR3 sequences from RNA transcripts. The HTBI primer set drove a first-round RT-PCR of the TCR CDR3. A single record per CDR3 protein comes from TCRdb applying MiXCR to the multiplex PCR reads. The table includes 380,000 or so distinct CDR3 sequences, approximately 13% detected once.

Sequencing was performed on blood. This TCR was sampled from a man aged 25-45 years with Graves' hyperthyroidism that later progressed to Graves' ophthalmopathy. J is TRBJ2-1 and V is TRBV7-2; possibly TRBD1 for D (6 bases). This chain's CDR3 is CASSLVYLGRGSEQFF. The CDR3 DNA reads as TGTGCCAGCAGCTTAGTTTATTTGGGCAGGGGTAGTGAGCAGTTCTTC. Looking up the rest from reference TRBV7-2 and TRBJ2-1 gives the full variable domain: GAGVSQSPSNKVTEKGKDVELRCDPISGHTALYWYRQSLGQGLEFLIYFQGNSAPDKSGLPSDRFSAERTGGSVSTLTIQRTQQEDSAVYLCASSLVYLGRGSEQFFGPGTRLTVL.